What follows are 15 T cell receptor beta chains derived from one specimen sequenced in a study of T cell responses to AZD1222 COVID-19 vaccine. The assay was immunoSEQ multiplex PCR, and TCRdb's table has in-frame clones only and misses some. The sample includes about 140,000 clones, more than 75% seen only once; the top ten take 3% to 3.5%. The specimen comprised peripheral blood, sampled 28 days after the second AZD1222 dose. These TCRs come from an adult who received the AZD1222 COVID-19 vaccine.

The J gene is TRBJ1-4, the V gene TRBV11-2; D is uncertain. The length of the CDR3 is 15 residues. The germline gives CDR1 SGHAT, CDR2 FQNNGV. Trimming took off 5 bases at V and 0 bases at J, with 10 bases between the two ends. The DNA of the CDR3 is TGTGCCAGCAGCCTTGAAGGTGCAACTAATGAAAAACTGTTTTTT. Its translation: CASSLEGATNEKLFF.

This chain connects TRBV5-6 to TRBJ2-7, with TRBD2 matching 9 bases. With V trimmed by 1 base and J by 4 bases, 6 bases remained unmatched. CDR3 length equals 15 residues. CDR1 SGHDT and CDR2 YYEEEE come from the germline V gene. The CDR3 here is CASSLSPSGTYEQYF. The CDR3 DNA is TGTGCCAGCAGCTTGTCACCTAGCGGGACGTACGAGCAGTACTTC.

The chain joins TRBV18 to TRBJ1-2, with a weak D call TRBD1 (6 bases). This CDR3 is 12 amino acids long. V was shortened by 5 bases and J by 6 bases, with 10 bases between the two germline ends. Germline loops: CDR1 KGHSH, CDR2 LQKENI. The CDR3 sequence: CASSEQGDGYTF. The CDR3 DNA is TGTGCCAGCTCAGAACAGGGAGATGGCTACACCTTC.

This clone was seen only once. The genes are TRBV3-1 (or the pseudogene TRBV3-2) and TRBJ2-5; D gene uncertain. This CDR3 has 11 amino acids. V lost 1 base, J lost 6 bases, and 3 bases lay in between. CDR1 is LGHDT, CDR2 YNNKEL, per germline (reference sequence). The CDR3 loop reads CASSQGKTQYF. For the CDR3, the DNA is TGTGCCAGCAGCCAAGGAAAGACCCAGTACTTC.

The V call is TRBV9, the J call TRBJ2-2; 12 bases are a match to TRBD1. The V gene end was trimmed by 6 bases and the J gene end by 7 bases; junction bases not matched to a gene: 4. CDR1 SGDLS and CDR2 YYNGEE come from the germline V gene. This CDR3 spans 14 amino acids. This CDR3 reads CASTGTGGIGELFF. The CDR3 DNA sequence: TGTGCCAGCACCGGGACAGGGGGCATCGGGGAGCTGTTTTTT.

This sequence joins TRBV7-2 and TRBJ2-1; either TRBD1 or TRBD2 may fit D (5 bases each). Germline-derived CDR1 and CDR2 are SGHTA and FQGNSA. The CDR3 length is 17 residues. V was clipped by 4 bases and J by 1 base, with 17 bases between them. The CDR3 DNA reads TGTGCCAGCAGCTCCTTTGGGACCCCGGGGTCCTACAATGAGCAGTTCTTC. Its protein is CASSSFGTPGSYNEQFF.

The chain employs TRBV12-3 or TRBV12-4 and TRBJ2-2; no clear D. This CDR3 region has 12 residues. V lost 6 bases to trimming and J lost 2 bases, with 4 bases between them. CDR3 bases: TGTGCCAGCAGCCCTAACACCGGGGAGCTGTTTTTT. Encoded protein: CASSPNTGELFF.

The rearrangement uses TRBV4-1 and TRBJ2-4; D gene uncertain. V shed 5 bases and J shed 8 bases, with 13 bases lying between them. Germline CDR1 MGHRA, CDR2 YSYEKL. This CDR3 region has 13 residues. This CDR3 is CASSLRDWDIQYF. The CDR3 DNA reads as TGCGCCAGCAGCTTGAGAGACTGGGACATTCAGTACTTC.

This chain joins TRBV11-2 and TRBJ2-7; D is unresolved. The CDR3 consists of 12 residues. Germline CDR1 reads SGHAT; CDR2 reads FQNNGV. The germline V and J ends were trimmed by 3 bases and 6 bases, with 9 bases remaining between them. The CDR3: CASSFSISEQYF. CDR3 nucleotide sequence: TGTGCCAGCAGCTTTTCAATCTCCGAGCAGTACTTC.

Written as DNA, the CDR3 is TGTGCCAGCAGCGGCACAGATACTAGCAATCAGCCCCAGCATTTT. It encodes CASSGTDTSNQPQHF. This chain uses TRBV9 with TRBJ1-5, with unresolved D. The germline V gene has CDR1 SGDLS and CDR2 YYNGEE. Trimming took 3 bases from V and 0 from J, leaving 10 bases between them. CDR3 length: 15 amino acids. Looking up the rest from reference TRBV9 and TRBJ1-5 gives the full variable domain: DSGVTQTPKHLITATGQRVTLRCSPRSGDLSVYWYQQSLDQGLQFLIQYYNGEERAKGNILERFSAQQFPDLHSELNLSSLELGDSALYFCASSGTDTSNQPQHFGDGTRLSIL.

The chain carries TRBV27 and TRBJ2-1, with D maybe TRBD2 (7 bases). Deletions cut 9 bases from V and 2 bases from J, with 11 bases between. This CDR3 has 13 residues. Germline values: CDR1 MNHEY, CDR2 SMNVEV (reference sequence). CDR3 protein: CASRGGPYNEQFF. In DNA form, the CDR3 reads TGTGCCAGTAGGGGGGGGCCCTACAATGAGCAGTTCTTC.

This clone appeared a single time. The chain joins TRBV11-3 to TRBJ2-2; no clear D. The CDR3 runs to 14 residues. Trimming removed 1 base from V and 5 bases from J, with 8 bases in between. Germline CDR1 reads SGHNT; CDR2 reads YENEEA. DNA of the CDR3: TGTGCCAGCAGCTTAGCGCGGTCTACCGGGGAGCTGTTTTTT. It encodes CASSLARSTGELFF.

The genes are TRBV19 and TRBJ1-1; D remains unclear. CDR1 and CDR2 (germline): LNHDA, SQIVND (reference sequence). Trimming removed 5 bases at V and 0 bases at J, with 10 bases between. The CDR3 totals 14 residues. The CDR3 region is CASSPTLLNTEAFF. CDR3 sequence (DNA): TGTGCCAGTAGTCCGACATTGTTGAACACTGAAGCTTTCTTT. Using reference TRBV19 and TRBJ1-1 for the parts outside the CDR3, the full variable domain is DGGITQSPKYLFRKEGQNVTLSCEQNLNHDAMYWYRQDPGQGLRLIYYSQIVNDFQKGDIAEGYSVSREKKESFPLTVTSAQKNPTAFYLCASSPTLLNTEAFFGQGTRLTVV.

The rearrangement joins TRBV7-4 to TRBJ2-7; TRBD2 matches 13 bases. Germline loops: CDR1 SGHVT, CDR2 SQSDAQ. The CDR3 runs 18 residues. V was pared by 0 bases and J by 5 bases, with 10 bases of the junction left unmatched. CDR3 in amino acids: CASSLALMTSGRWNEQYF. The CDR3 coding sequence is TGTGCCAGCAGCTTAGCGTTAATGACTAGCGGGAGGTGGAACGAGCAGTACTTC.

The chain employs TRBV9 and TRBJ1-2; possible D gene TRBD1, 5 bases. Germline CDR1 SGDLS, CDR2 YYNGEE. Trimming left V 4 bases short and J 6 bases short, with 13 bases between. The CDR3 covers 13 residues. The CDR3 loop reads CASSPAGTNGYTF. CDR3 in DNA: TGTGCCAGCAGCCCCGCCGGGACGAATGGCTACACCTTC. Looking up the rest from reference TRBV9 and TRBJ1-2 gives the full variable domain: DSGVTQTPKHLITATGQRVTLRCSPRSGDLSVYWYQQSLDQGLQFLIQYYNGEERAKGNILERFSAQQFPDLHSELNLSSLELGDSALYFCASSPAGTNGYTFGSGTRLTVV.